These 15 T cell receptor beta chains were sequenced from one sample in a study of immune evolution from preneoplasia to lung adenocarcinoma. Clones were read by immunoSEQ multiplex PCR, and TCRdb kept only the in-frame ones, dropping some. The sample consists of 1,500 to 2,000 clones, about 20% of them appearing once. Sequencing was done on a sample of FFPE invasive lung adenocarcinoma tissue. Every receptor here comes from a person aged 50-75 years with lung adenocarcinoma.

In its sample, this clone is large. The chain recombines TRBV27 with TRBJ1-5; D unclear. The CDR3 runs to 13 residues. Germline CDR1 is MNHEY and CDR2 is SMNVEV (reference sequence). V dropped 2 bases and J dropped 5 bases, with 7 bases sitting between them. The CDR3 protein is CASSLGIDQPQHF. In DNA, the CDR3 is TGTGCCAGCAGTTTAGGGATCGATCAGCCCCAGCATTTT.

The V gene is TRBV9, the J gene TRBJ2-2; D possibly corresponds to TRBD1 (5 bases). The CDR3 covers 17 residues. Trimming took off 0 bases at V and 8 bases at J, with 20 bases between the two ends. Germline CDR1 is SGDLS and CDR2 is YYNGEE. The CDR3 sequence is CASSVEGVGPPGGELFF. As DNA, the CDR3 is TGTGCCAGCAGCGTAGAGGGTGTGGGGCCCCCAGGGGGGGAGCTGTTTTTT. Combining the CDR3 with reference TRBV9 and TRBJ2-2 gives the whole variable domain DSGVTQTPKHLITATGQRVTLRCSPRSGDLSVYWYQQSLDQGLQFLIQYYNGEERAKGNILERFSAQQFPDLHSELNLSSLELGDSALYFCASSVEGVGPPGGELFFGEGSRLTVL.

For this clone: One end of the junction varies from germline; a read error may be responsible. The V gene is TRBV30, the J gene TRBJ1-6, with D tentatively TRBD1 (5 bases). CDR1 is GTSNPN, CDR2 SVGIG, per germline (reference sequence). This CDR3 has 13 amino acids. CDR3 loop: CAGRGEYNSPLHF. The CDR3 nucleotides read TGTGCCGGGAGGGGCGAATATAATTCACCCCTCCACTTT.

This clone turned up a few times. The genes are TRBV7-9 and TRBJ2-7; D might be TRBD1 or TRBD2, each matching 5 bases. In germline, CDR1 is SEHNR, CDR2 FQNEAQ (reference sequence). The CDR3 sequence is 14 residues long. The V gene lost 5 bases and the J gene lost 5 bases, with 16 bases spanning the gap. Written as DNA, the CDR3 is TGTGCCAGCAGCCGTCCTGGGGGAGCCCACGAGCAGTACTTC. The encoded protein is CASSRPGGAHEQYF.

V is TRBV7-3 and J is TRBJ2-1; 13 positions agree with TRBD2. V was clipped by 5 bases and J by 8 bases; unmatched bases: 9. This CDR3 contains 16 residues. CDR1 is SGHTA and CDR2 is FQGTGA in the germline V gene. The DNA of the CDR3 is TGTGCCAGCAGCCGCGGTGGGACTAGCGGGAACGATGAGCAGTTCTTC. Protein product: CASSRGGTSGNDEQFF.

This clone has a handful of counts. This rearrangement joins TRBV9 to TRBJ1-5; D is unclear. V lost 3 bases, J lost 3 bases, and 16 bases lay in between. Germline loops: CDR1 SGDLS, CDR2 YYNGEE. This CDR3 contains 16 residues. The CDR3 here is CASSGGGADANQPQHF. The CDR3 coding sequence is TGTGCCAGCAGCGGAGGTGGTGCGGACGCCAATCAGCCCCAGCATTTT. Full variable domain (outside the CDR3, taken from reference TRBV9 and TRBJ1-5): DSGVTQTPKHLITATGQRVTLRCSPRSGDLSVYWYQQSLDQGLQFLIQYYNGEERAKGNILERFSAQQFPDLHSELNLSSLELGDSALYFCASSGGGADANQPQHFGDGTRLSIL.

The CDR3 loop reads CASSEGRTGIYGYTF. Written as DNA, the CDR3 is TGTGCCAGCAGTGAAGGGAGGACGGGCATCTATGGCTACACCTTC. The V gene is TRBV2, the J gene TRBJ1-2; D gene uncertain. Germline CDR1 and CDR2: SNHLY and FYNNEI. The CDR3 extends over 15 amino acids. V was clipped by 1 base and J by 4 bases, with 13 bases between them.

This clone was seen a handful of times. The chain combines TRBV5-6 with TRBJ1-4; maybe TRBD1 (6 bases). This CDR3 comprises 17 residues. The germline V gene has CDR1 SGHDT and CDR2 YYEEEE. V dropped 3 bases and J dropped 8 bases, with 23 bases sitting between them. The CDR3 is CASSSRQANLPREKLFF. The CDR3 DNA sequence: TGTGCCAGCAGCTCGAGACAGGCGAATCTCCCGAGGGAAAAACTGTTTTTT.

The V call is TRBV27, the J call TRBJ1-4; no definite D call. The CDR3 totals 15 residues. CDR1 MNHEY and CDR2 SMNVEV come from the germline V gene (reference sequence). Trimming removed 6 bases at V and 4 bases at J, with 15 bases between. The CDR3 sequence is CASSPFRTDNEKLFF. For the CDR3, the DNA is TGTGCCAGCAGCCCCTTTAGGACGGATAATGAAAAACTGTTTTTT.

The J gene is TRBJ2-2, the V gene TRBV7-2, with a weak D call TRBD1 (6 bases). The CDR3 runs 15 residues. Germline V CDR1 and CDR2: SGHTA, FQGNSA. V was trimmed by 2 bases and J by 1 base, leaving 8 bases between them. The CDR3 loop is CASSLRQENTGELFF. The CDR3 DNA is TGTGCCAGCAGCTTAAGACAGGAGAACACCGGGGAGCTGTTTTTT.

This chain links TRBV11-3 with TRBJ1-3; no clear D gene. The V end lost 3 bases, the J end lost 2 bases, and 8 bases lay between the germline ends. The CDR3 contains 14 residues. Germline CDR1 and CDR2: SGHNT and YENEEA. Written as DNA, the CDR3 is TGTGCCAGCAGCTTTTCCAGGACTGGAAACACCATATATTTT. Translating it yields CASSFSRTGNTIYF.

In DNA form, the CDR3 reads TGTGCCAGCAGTGTGTCTCAGGAGAACACTGAAGCTTTCTTT. Amino acid sequence: CASSVSQENTEAFF. J is TRBJ1-1 and V is TRBV6-1; no firm D call. V lost 4 bases and J lost 1, with 10 bases in between. From germline, CDR1 is MNHNS and CDR2 SASEGT. This CDR3 has 14 residues.

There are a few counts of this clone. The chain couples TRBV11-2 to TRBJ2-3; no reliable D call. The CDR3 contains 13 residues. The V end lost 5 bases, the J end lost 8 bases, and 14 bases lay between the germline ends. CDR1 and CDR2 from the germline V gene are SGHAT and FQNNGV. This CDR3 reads CASSLPQRGTQYF. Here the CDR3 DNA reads TGTGCCAGCAGCCTGCCTCAGCGAGGTACGCAGTATTTT.

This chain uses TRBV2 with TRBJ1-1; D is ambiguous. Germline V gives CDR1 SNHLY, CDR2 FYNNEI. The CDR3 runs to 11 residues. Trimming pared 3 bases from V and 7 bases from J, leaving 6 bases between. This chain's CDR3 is CASSEEVEAFF. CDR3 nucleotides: TGTGCCAGCAGTGAGGAGGTTGAAGCTTTCTTT.

The CDR3 spells CAWLSAGRKTGELFF. The CDR3 nucleotides read TGTGCCTGGCTCTCCGCGGGAAGGAAAACCGGGGAGCTGTTTTTT. The chain carries TRBV30 and TRBJ2-2; maybe TRBD2 (6 bases). Trimming pared 5 bases from V and 5 bases from J, leaving 18 bases between. CDR1 and CDR2 (germline): GTSNPN, SVGIG (reference sequence). CDR3 length equals 15 residues. The entire variable domain, with the rest obtained from reference TRBV30 and TRBJ2-2, is as follows: SQTIHQWPATLVQPVGSPLSLECTVEGTSNPNLYWYRQAAGRGLQLLFYSVGIGQISSEVPQNLSASRPQDRQFILSSKKLLLSDSGFYLCAWLSAGRKTGELFFGEGSRLTVL.